The T cell receptor beta chain described here comes from a study of immune cell composition in non-small cell lung cancer. Whole-study context: Lung adenocarcinoma or squamous carcinoma made up most tumours. Study outcomes and limitations: Approximately 79% of squamous and about 31% of adenocarcinoma cases had tumour-associated clones >0.5%. Dominant in vivo tumour-associated clones were not shown to share tumour-reactive sequences.

Profiled with immunoSEQ multiplex PCR; TCRdb holds only in-frame clones, not every one. The sample holds around 9,000 clones, roughly 80% seen once. The CDR3 is made up of 16 amino acids. Trimming pared 2 bases from V and 4 bases from J, leaving 16 bases between. CDR1 and CDR2 (germline): SGHRS, YFSETQ. Normal lung was taken at the farthest possible site, at least 3 cm from tumour. Genomic DNA came from frozen unsorted single-cell suspensions. As to this clone: Its target is unknown.

Sequencing used non-adjacent lung tissue. The chain has TRBV5-1 and TRBJ2-1; the D gene is possibly TRBD2 (6 bases). The clonotype was recovered from a human donor with non-small cell lung cancer. The CDR3 is CASSLSPREPYNEQFF. CDR3 DNA sequence: TGCGCCAGCAGCTTATCACCCCGGGAGCCATACAATGAGCAGTTCTTC. The entire variable domain, with the rest obtained from reference TRBV5-1 and TRBJ2-1, is as follows: KAGVTQTPRYLIKTRGQQVTLSCSPISGHRSVSWYQQTPGQGLQFLFEYFSETQRNKGNFPGRFSGRQFSNSRSEMNVSTLELGDSALYLCASSLSPREPYNEQFFGPGTRLTVL.